Below, one T cell receptor beta chain is given with its context. This sample stems from a study of blood T cell repertoires in COVID-19. Study details: Spain, Italy and the United States supplied samples that represented acute and convalescent COVID-19. Sources were T cells, B-cell-depleted T cells, or PBMCs; the material itself was cDNA or gDNA.

The germline CDR1 and CDR2 sequences are SNHLY and FYNNEI. Trimming took 8 bases from V and 4 from J; bases not matched to a gene: 20. This CDR3 has 18 amino acids. As processed by the authors: Using reference gene primer amplification, nucleated cell counts were estimated. Some clones are missing from TCRdb's copy, which holds only in-frame ones; the method was immunoSEQ multiplex PCR. For V, J and clone size, that table is used; D and trimming come from the DNA. The sample has some 70,000 clones, more than 75% seen once; the top ten hold roughly 6.3%. This TCR came from a woman in her fifties or sixties with acute or convalescent COVID-19. The specimen sequenced was peripheral blood. The gene calls are TRBV2 and TRBJ1-2, with TRBD1 matching 9 bases. CDR3 DNA sequence: TGTGCCAGCTCCTACCCGTCCCGGCGGGACAGGGCGAGCTATGGCTACACCTTC. Its translation is CASSYPSRRDRASYGYTF.